Each of the 10 T cell receptor beta chains below was sequenced from the same sample in a study of Ad26.COV2.S vaccination and SARS-CoV-2 variants (dated by TCRdb to the early 2020s). The intended sense of this specimen's treatment or condition label: 19 received Ad26.COV2.S at low or high dose, single or two shots; a few received placebo; per-sample allocation not given. Repertoires of vaccine and placebo recipients were sequenced from samples collected on day 63 after the first injection. The protocol used for the library was the immunoSEQ multiplex PCR assay. TCRdb stores this immuneACCESS table with in-frame sequences only. Part of the clones is absent; in the studies checked, under half of the shortfall reflects unresolved V genes, and no reason is known for the rest. The sample table contains some 450,000 clones; only one count was recorded for 90% of them. The ten largest make up more than 3.5% of the sample.

Sample: peripheral blood, taken in a trial of Ad26.COV2.S vaccine versus placebo. The origin of the receptors is a person aged 18 to 59 who received the Ad26.COV2.S COVID-19 vaccine or a placebo.

The chain joins TRBV7-9 to TRBJ2-7; D unresolved. V was clipped by 1 base and J by 3 bases, with 10 bases between them. This CDR3 is built from 14 residues. Germline V gives CDR1 SEHNR, CDR2 FQNEAQ (reference sequence). In DNA, the CDR3 is TGTGCCAGCAGCTTAGTTCCCCCTGGCTACGAGCAGTACTTC. Its translation: CASSLVPPGYEQYF. The full variable domain, rest sourced from reference TRBV7-9 and TRBJ2-7, is DTGVSQNPRHKITKRGQNVTFRCDPISEHNRLYWYRQTLGQGPEFLTYFQNEAQLEKSRLLSDRFSAERPKGSFSTLEIQRTEQGDSAMYLCASSLVPPGYEQYFGPGTRLTVT.

V gene TRBV6-5 combines with J gene TRBJ2-6; a possible D gene is TRBD1 (6 bases). Germline values: CDR1 MNHEY, CDR2 SVGAGI. CDR3 length: 15 amino acids. The V end lost 6 bases, the J end lost 0 bases, and 9 bases lay between the germline ends. CDR3 coding DNA: TGTGCCAGCAGCGGACAGCACTCTGGGGCCAACGTCCTGACTTTC. Protein product: CASSGQHSGANVLTF.

This chain connects TRBV27 to TRBJ2-7; TRBD2 aligns across 10 bases. The CDR3 runs 17 residues. V dropped 6 bases and J dropped 0; count of bases not matched to a gene: 11. The germline gives CDR1 MNHEY, CDR2 SMNVEV (reference sequence). The CDR3 sequence is CASSLTSGFSPSYEQYF. DNA for the CDR3: TGTGCCAGCAGCTTGACTAGCGGGTTCTCACCCTCCTACGAGCAGTACTTC.

CDR3: CASSLGGDQRVPYNEQFF. The CDR3 nucleotides read TGTGCCAGCAGCTTAGGGGGCGATCAGCGGGTACCCTACAATGAGCAGTTCTTC. The chain employs TRBV7-2 and TRBJ2-1, with TRBD2 as a possible D gene (6 bases). The V end lost 1 base, the J end lost 2 bases, and 18 bases lay between the germline ends. The germline CDR1 and CDR2 sequences are SGHTA and FQGNSA. The CDR3 is made up of 18 amino acids.

The V gene is TRBV11-2, the J gene TRBJ2-3, with 13 bases fitting TRBD2. V dropped 6 bases and J dropped 5; count of bases not matched to a gene: 11. Per the germline V gene, CDR1 is SGHAT and CDR2 is FQNNGV. This CDR3 comprises 17 residues. The CDR3 protein is CASRGPGLAGRVDTQYF. Written as DNA, the CDR3 is TGTGCCAGCAGGGGGCCGGGACTAGCGGGGAGGGTAGATACGCAGTATTTT.

The V gene is TRBV5-1, the J gene TRBJ2-2, with D perhaps given as TRBD1 or TRBD2 (5 bases each). The germline V gene encodes CDR1 SGHRS and CDR2 YFSETQ. Trimming cost V 6 bases and J 6 bases, with 18 bases left between them. The CDR3 spans 15 residues. CDR3: CASNTAAGSPGELFF. CDR3 nucleotides: TGCGCCAGCAACACCGCGGCAGGGAGCCCCGGGGAGCTGTTTTTT.

The chain combines TRBV6-2 or TRBV6-3 with TRBJ2-3; TRBD2 matches at 9 bases. The germline gives CDR1 MNHEY, CDR2 SVGEGT. The CDR3 sequence is 17 residues long. After removal of 0 bases from V and 6 bases from J, the junction contained 10 bases not matched to a gene. The CDR3 DNA is TGTGCCAGCAGTTACTCGGCTAGCGGGACTTCCGTGGATACGCAGTATTTT. Translation gives CASSYSASGTSVDTQYF.

DNA of the CDR3: TGTGCCAGCAGCTTCCGAGGGTGGGGACAGGACTCGATCTATGGCTACACCTTC. Its protein is CASSFRGWGQDSIYGYTF. The J gene is TRBJ1-2, the V gene TRBV11-2; 8 nucleotides agree with TRBD1. The CDR3 spans 18 residues. V was clipped by 3 bases and J by 4 bases; unmatched bases: 16. Germline values: CDR1 SGHAT, CDR2 FQNNGV.

This clone is a singleton in its sample. V and J are TRBV14 and TRBJ2-2; D tentatively fits TRBD1 or TRBD2 (5 bases each). V dropped 1 base and J dropped 6 bases, with 9 bases sitting between them. The germline V gene has CDR1 SGHDN and CDR2 FVKESK. This CDR3 comprises 14 residues. Here the CDR3 DNA reads TGTGCCAGCAGCCAAGTCACGGGACCCGGGGAGCTGTTTTTT. As protein: CASSQVTGPGELFF. Full variable domain (remainder filled in from reference TRBV14 and TRBJ2-2): EAGVTQFPSHSVIEKGQTVTLRCDPISGHDNLYWYRRVMGKEIKFLLHFVKESKQDESGMPNNRFLAERTGGTYSTLKVQPAELEDSGVYFCASSQVTGPGELFFGEGSRLTVL.

This clone is a singleton in its sample. The rearrangement links TRBV24-1 to TRBJ1-1; D might be TRBD1 (6 bases). V was trimmed by 1 base and J by 11 bases, leaving 16 bases between them. CDR3 length: 14 residues. Looked up from germline, CDR1 is KGHDR and CDR2 is SFDVKD. The CDR3 sequence is CATSDFSRDTGAFF. CDR3 in DNA: TGTGCCACCAGTGATTTTAGTAGGGACACTGGGGCTTTCTTT.